These T cell receptor beta chains were read from a single sample in a study of T cells expressing NK-cell markers. From the 5' RACE reads, TCRdb lists one entry per CDR3 protein and no DNA. With some 410,000 distinct CDR3 sequences in the sample, the ten largest clones hold more than 7%. The sequencing input was blood T cells: a sorted CD56 or NKG2C T cell subset, CD4+ or CD8+ T cells, or bulk PBMC T cells (not recorded which). These receptors were taken from a woman aged 18 to 75 in good health. Both conserved end residues are part of each CDR3.

>TRBJ2-5|TRBV29-1
CSAAASDETQYF
>TRBJ2-1|TRBV9
CASSTSSGNTYNEQFF
>TRBJ1-5|TRBV18
CASSAGLPTNQPQHF
>TRBJ1-2|TRBV6-5
CASSYTDRNYGYTF
>TRBJ2-5|TRBV28
CASSLSTGGSETQYF
>TRBJ2-4|TRBV6-6
CASRDPENIQYF
>TRBJ2-3|TRBV20-1
CSADPGLAAPTQYF
>TRBJ1-2|TRBV27
CASRDRGASYGYTF
>TRBJ2-3|TRBV25-1
CASSETGESLDTQYF
>TRBJ2-5|TRBV12-3/TRBV12-4
CASSTTSGKQTQYF
>TRBJ1-2|TRBV9
CASSATGRMAYGYTF
>TRBJ1-2|TRBV4-3
CASSQGGTRPNGGYTF
>TRBJ2-1|TRBV24-1
CATSDGLSRANEQFF
>TRBJ1-5|TRBV19
CASSIDRDQPQHF
>TRBJ1-1|TRBV5-1
CASSLVGGSNTEAFF
>TRBJ2-7|TRBV29-1
CSVVAGSGIYEQYF
>TRBJ2-1|TRBV5-8
CASSETSGRAFSGEQFF
>TRBJ2-5|TRBV27
CASSSHREETQYF
>TRBJ1-6|TRBV27
CASSLGAGNSPLHF
>TRBJ1-5|TRBV5-1
CASSPGGTEPQHF
>TRBJ1-6|TRBV12-3/TRBV12-4
CASSLSSSYNSPLHF
>TRBJ2-3|TRBV7-2
CASRGLAADTQYF
>TRBJ2-1|TRBV5-1
CASSPGLERNEQFF
>TRBJ2-7|TRBV5-1
CASSWGSSFYEQYF